What follows are 23 T cell receptor beta chains derived from one specimen sequenced in a study of Graves' ophthalmopathy and Graves' hyperthyroidism (dated by TCRdb to 2016 to 2019). The run used an Illumina HiSeq 2000. TCR beta CDR3 regions were amplified from RNA transcripts for repertoire sequencing. The first round was an RT-PCR using HTBI primers with the Qiagen OneStep RT-PCR kit, and this first round was followed by a second-round multiplex PCR, then size selection and purification. The public reads were reprocessed in TCRdb via fastp at Q25 and MiXCR, keeping in-frame beta chains. Entries are consolidated by CDR3 protein sequence, retaining the most common genes and DNA. The sample table contains about 1.2 million distinct CDR3 sequences; only one count was recorded for less than 45% of them. The top ten clonotypes cover 11% of the sample. Sequenced material: peripheral blood or thyroid tissue (not recorded which). The receptors derive from an adult man with Graves' hyperthyroidism.

In this sample, this clonotype turned up a few times. The chain recombines TRBV4-3 with TRBJ2-5; TRBD2 is a possible D gene (5 bases). CDR3 size: 15 residues. Germline CDR1 is LGHNA and CDR2 is YSLEER. The V gene lost 1 base and the J gene lost 9 bases, with 18 bases spanning the gap. DNA for the CDR3: TGCGCCAGCAGCCAAGGAAGCGGTCCCTCTGGGGCCCAGTACTTC. Translating gives CASSQGSGPSGAQYF.

Regarding this clonotype: Given a much more abundant clone one base away, this may be a read error. V and J are TRBV10-3 and TRBJ1-5; 8 bases are a match to TRBD1. CDR3 length equals 17 residues. Germline V gene lookup returns CDR1 ENHRY and CDR2 SYGVKD. Trimming took 4 bases from V and 4 from J; bases not matched to a gene: 12. The CDR3 sequence is CAISVSIRTGGNQPQHF. In nucleotides, the CDR3 is TGTGCCATCAGTGTGTCGATCCGCACAGGGGGAAATCAGCCCCAGCATTTT.

Concerning this clonotype: Given a much more abundant clone one base away, this may be a read error. The chain carries TRBV5-4 and TRBJ1-1; no clear D gene. In germline, CDR1 is SGHNT, CDR2 YYREEE (reference sequence). V was shortened by 4 bases and J by 1 base, with 5 bases between the two germline ends. The CDR3 has 12 amino acids. As DNA, the CDR3 is TGTGCCAGCAGCAAGCGGAACACTGAAGCTTTCTTT. Its protein product is CASSKRNTEAFF. Filled out from reference TRBV5-4 and TRBJ1-1, the complete variable domain reads ETGVTQSPTHLIKTRGQQVTLRCSSQSGHNTVSWYQQALGQGPQFIFQYYREEENGRGNFPPRFSGLQFPNYSSELNVNALELDDSALYLCASSKRNTEAFFGQGTRLTVV.

In this sample, this clonotype turned up many times. This chain joins TRBV29-1 and TRBJ1-1; D is uncertain. The CDR3 totals 13 residues. Trimming removed 1 base at V and 2 bases at J, with 8 bases between. Per the germline V gene, CDR1 is SQVTM and CDR2 is ANQGSEA. CDR3 protein: CSVEGFTNTEAFF. The CDR3 DNA reads as TGCAGCGTTGAAGGTTTTACTAACACTGAAGCTTTCTTT.

This clonotype was seen many times. The chain employs TRBV5-1 and TRBJ2-5; D gene unclear. Trimming left V 4 bases short and J 3 bases short, with 10 bases between. Germline CDR1 and CDR2: SGHRS and YFSETQ. The CDR3 is 13 amino acids. The CDR3 nucleotides read TGCGCCAGCAGCCCGGCTAACGAAGAGACCCAGTACTTC. Its translation is CASSPANEETQYF. The whole variable domain, remainder taken from reference TRBV5-1 and TRBJ2-5, is KAGVTQTPRYLIKTRGQQVTLSCSPISGHRSVSWYQQTPGQGLQFLFEYFSETQRNKGNFPGRFSGRQFSNSRSEMNVSTLELGDSALYLCASSPANEETQYFGPGTRLLVL.

Of note for this clonotype: A much bigger clone sits one base away, suggesting this may be a read error. V and J are TRBV7-3 and TRBJ2-7; TRBD2 matches 7 bases. Germline CDR1 is SGHTA and CDR2 is FQGTGA. CDR3 size: 15 residues. The CDR3 nucleotides are TGTGCCGGCAGCTTAAGCGGGATGGGGGAGTACGAGCAGTACTTC. Its protein product is CAGSLSGMGEYEQYF.

This clonotype was seen more than once but under ten times. This chain links TRBV7-2 with TRBJ2-7; 12 bases map to TRBD2. The CDR3 covers 14 residues. The germline V gene encodes CDR1 SGHTA and CDR2 FQGNSA. The ends lost 5 bases at V and 5 bases at J; junction bases unmatched: 4. The CDR3 reads CASSPSGRENEQYF. The CDR3 DNA is TGTGCCAGCAGCCCTAGCGGGAGGGAGAACGAGCAGTACTTC.

This clonotype was recorded many times. The chain couples TRBV7-9 to TRBJ1-2; no reliable D call. Trimming removed 3 bases at V and 7 bases at J, with 18 bases between. The length of the CDR3 is 15 residues. Germline CDR1 SEHNR, CDR2 FQNEAQ (reference sequence). The CDR3, as DNA: TGTGCCAGCAGCTTTGGAGCAGCTCCAGTTGGTGGCTACACCTTC. It yields the protein CASSFGAAPVGGYTF.

V gene TRBV2 combines with J gene TRBJ2-7, with D tentatively TRBD2 (5 bases). CDR3 size: 13 residues. CDR1 and CDR2 (germline): SNHLY, FYNNEI. V lost 7 bases to trimming and J lost 3 bases, with 13 bases between them. This CDR3 is CASIPDGNYEQYF. The DNA of the CDR3 is TGTGCCAGCATCCCGGACGGGAACTACGAGCAGTACTTC.

This clonotype was recorded a few times. This rearrangement joins TRBV20-1 to TRBJ2-7; the match to TRBD2 covers 13 bases. The V segment lost 3 bases and the J segment 3 bases; nucleotides outside the gene matches: 11. This CDR3 has 17 residues. Germline values: CDR1 DFQATT, CDR2 SNEGSKA (reference sequence). CDR3 sequence (DNA): TGCAGTGCTAGGGTAGGACTAGCGGGGGACGGATTCTACGAGCAGTACTTC. It translates to CSARVGLAGDGFYEQYF.

CDR3 in amino acids: CATSESTGEAFF. CDR3 DNA sequence: TGTGCCACCAGTGAATCCACGGGTGAAGCTTTCTTT. The chain links TRBV24-1 to TRBJ1-1; D call uncertain. V was cut by 4 bases and J by 7 bases, with 9 bases left in between. Germline loops: CDR1 KGHDR, CDR2 SFDVKD. The length of the CDR3 is 12 residues.

The table lists this clonotype with many counts. This rearrangement joins TRBV2 to TRBJ1-5; TRBD1 matches at 7 bases. With 6 bases clipped from V and 0 bases from J, the junction kept 8 bases outside the gene matches. Per germline, CDR1 SNHLY and CDR2 FYNNEI. The CDR3 is 16 residues long. CDR3 DNA: TGTGCCAGCAGGTTGTCAGGGGGTAATAGCAATCAGCCCCAGCATTTT. Translation: CASRLSGGNSNQPQHF.

This clonotype was seen a few times. The genes are TRBV19 and TRBJ1-3; D gene uncertain. CDR3 size: 15 residues. Germline CDR1 LNHDA, CDR2 SQIVND (reference sequence). With 2 bases removed from V and 0 bases from J, the gap between germline ends came to 8 bases. For the CDR3, the DNA is TGTGCCAGTAGTATATCTGGAGCCTCTGGAAACACCATATATTTT. The encoded protein is CASSISGASGNTIYF.

The chain links TRBV5-6 to TRBJ1-5; the D gene is possibly TRBD1 (6 bases). Germline CDR1 SGHDT, CDR2 YYEEEE. Trimming cost V 3 bases and J 4 bases, with 11 bases left between them. CDR3 length: 14 residues. The CDR3 reads CASSYGTTNQPQHF. CDR3 in DNA: TGTGCCAGCAGCTATGGGACAACTAATCAGCCCCAGCATTTT.

In this sample, this clonotype turned up many times. This sequence joins TRBV20-1 and TRBJ1-2, with D possibly TRBD1 on 6 matching bases. The CDR3 totals 15 residues. Trimming pared 1 base from V and 6 bases from J, leaving 18 bases between. CDR1 is DFQATT and CDR2 is SNEGSKA in the germline V gene (reference sequence). CDR3 in amino acids: CSARVTGRTRHGYTF. For the CDR3, the DNA is TGCAGTGCTAGAGTTACAGGGAGGACTCGCCATGGCTACACCTTC.

The genes are TRBV28 and TRBJ2-7; a possible D gene is TRBD2 (5 bases). V lost 1 base to trimming and J lost 6 bases, with 10 bases between them. The CDR3 spans 13 residues. Germline V gene lookup returns CDR1 MDHEN and CDR2 SYDVKM. CDR3 amino acids: CASSLFGRGEQYF. In nucleotides, the CDR3 is TGTGCCAGCAGTTTATTCGGACGGGGCGAGCAGTACTTC.

This clonotype was counted a few times. The chain recombines TRBV20-1 with TRBJ2-7, with TRBD2 matching 9 bases. The V gene end was trimmed by 2 bases and the J gene end by 3 bases; junction bases not matched to a gene: 11. CDR1 and CDR2 (germline): DFQATT, SNEGSKA (reference sequence). The CDR3 is made up of 16 amino acids. The CDR3 bases are TGCAGTGCTAGATTCTCCATTAGCGGGAGCAGCTACGAGCAGTACTTC. It is translated as CSARFSISGSSYEQYF.

This clonotype has a count of ten or more. J is TRBJ2-7 and V is TRBV7-6, with D perhaps matching TRBD2 (6 bases). The CDR3 extends over 16 amino acids. The V and J ends lost 1 base and 0 bases respectively, with 13 bases between them. Germline V gene lookup returns CDR1 SGHVS and CDR2 FNYEAQ. CDR3 nucleotide sequence: TGTGCCAGCAGCTTAGGCCGGGACGGGAGCTCCTACGAGCAGTACTTC. Translating gives CASSLGRDGSSYEQYF.

This clonotype occurred many times. The chain couples TRBV15 to TRBJ2-7; 7 positions match TRBD2. V lost 0 bases to trimming and J lost 8 bases; unmatched junction nucleotides: 13. There are 16 residues in the CDR3. The germline gives CDR1 LNHNV, CDR2 YYDKDF (reference sequence). This CDR3 is CATSRDWEKASGKQYF. CDR3 nucleotide sequence: TGTGCCACCAGCAGAGATTGGGAGAAGGCAAGCGGGAAGCAGTACTTC. The full variable domain, with the rest looked up from reference TRBV15 and TRBJ2-7, is DAMVIQNPRYQVTQFGKPVTLSCSQTLNHNVMYWYQQKSSQAPKLLFHYYDKDFNNEADTPDNFQSRRPNTSFCFLDIRSPGLGDTAMYLCATSRDWEKASGKQYFGPGTRLTVT.

The gene calls are TRBV7-2 and TRBJ1-6; 9 bases agree with TRBD1. V lost 3 bases, J lost 4 bases, and 7 bases stayed unmatched. The CDR3 is 17 residues long. CDR1 and CDR2 from the germline V gene are SGHTA and FQGNSA. CDR3 DNA sequence: TGTGCCAGCAGCTTGAACAGGGGGCAGGGGTATAATTCACCCCTCCACTTT. It encodes CASSLNRGQGYNSPLHF.

This clonotype has at least ten counts. The CDR3 nucleotides read TGTGCCAGCGGGGTAGGGGATTCACCCCTCCACTTT. Its translation: CASGVGDSPLHF. The gene calls are TRBV7-9 and TRBJ1-6; TRBD1 might be the D (5 bases). This CDR3 has 12 residues. Germline V gene sequence: CDR1 SEHNR, CDR2 FQNEAQ (reference sequence). Trimming pared 8 bases from V and 8 bases from J, leaving 10 bases between.

The V and J genes are TRBV15 and TRBJ1-4; 8 bases match TRBD1. The junction had 9 bases not matched to a gene; V was cut back by 3 bases and J by 0 bases. Germline values: CDR1 LNHNV, CDR2 YYDKDF (reference sequence). This CDR3 has 18 amino acids. CDR3 nucleotide sequence: TGTGCCACCAGCAGCTTCCCTCGACAGGGGACAACTAATGAAAAACTGTTTTTT. Its translation: CATSSFPRQGTTNEKLFF.

This chain joins TRBV29-1 and TRBJ2-6, with a weak D call TRBD2 (5 bases). CDR1 is SQVTM and CDR2 is ANQGSEA in the germline V gene. V shed 8 bases and J shed 1 base, with 15 bases lying between them. CDR3 size: 15 residues. CDR3 protein: CSLAPGGSGANVLTF. CDR3 coding DNA: TGCAGCTTAGCACCCGGAGGATCTGGGGCCAACGTCCTGACTTTC.